Shown below are 15 T cell receptor beta chains from a single sample sequenced in a study of graft-versus-host responses after intestinal transplantation. The antigens for these receptors are not known. Using immunoSEQ multiplex PCR, the repertoire was profiled, and TCRdb retains in-frame clones only, with some absent. The sample contains 70,000 to 100,000 clones, roughly 91% of which appear only once. The material sequenced was unstimulated CD4+ T cells sorted from spleen or lymph node cells, taken before intestinal transplant. All receptors come from a human donor who received an intestinal transplant.

The chain has TRBV9 and TRBJ2-5, with TRBD2 matching over 9 bases. The junction had 7 bases not matched to a gene; V was cut back by 0 bases and J by 1 base. This CDR3 spans 17 amino acids. Looked up from germline, CDR1 is SGDLS and CDR2 is YYNGEE. Here the CDR3 DNA reads TGTGCCAGCAGCGTAGGCGGAGCGGGAGGCCGCCAAGAGACCCAGTACTTC. It is translated as CASSVGGAGGRQETQYF.

The chain uses TRBV11-2 and TRBJ1-2; TRBD1 matches 9 bases. Germline loops: CDR1 SGHAT, CDR2 FQNNGV. The CDR3 is 16 amino acids. V shed 4 bases, J shed 4 bases, and the junction held 10 bases outside the gene matches. The CDR3 DNA follows: TGTGCCAGCAGCTCCGACCGGGACAGGGCCCCCTATGGCTACACCTTC. The encoded protein is CASSSDRDRAPYGYTF. Filled out from reference TRBV11-2 and TRBJ1-2, the complete variable domain reads EAGVAQSPRYKIIEKRQSVAFWCNPISGHATLYWYQQILGQGPKLLIQFQNNGVVDDSQLPKDRFSAERLKGVDSTLKIQPAKLEDSAVYLCASSSDRDRAPYGYTFGSGTRLTVV.

This rearrangement joins TRBV7-8 to TRBJ2-5; D might be TRBD2 (7 bases). Germline CDR1 and CDR2: SGHVS and FQNEAQ. The CDR3 length is 15 residues. V lost 6 bases and J 0 bases, leaving 14 bases between the germline ends. Written as DNA, the CDR3 is TGTGCCAGCAGGCGGGGGCAATTGGACCAAGAGACCCAGTACTTC. It specifies CASRRGQLDQETQYF.

This chain links TRBV7-6 with TRBJ2-2; 8 nucleotides align to TRBD1. Germline V gene sequence: CDR1 SGHVS, CDR2 FNYEAQ. J lost 6 bases, V lost 1 base, and 4 bases had no gene match. This CDR3 is built from 15 residues. The CDR3 DNA sequence: TGTGCCAGCAGCTTAGACTCAGGGGGCTCCGGGGAGCTGTTTTTT. Protein product: CASSLDSGGSGELFF.

The rearrangement uses TRBV5-1 and TRBJ2-2, with a tentative D call TRBD1 (5 bases). The CDR3 is 16 residues long. Germline V lookup: CDR1 SGHRS, CDR2 YFSETQ. V lost 0 bases, J lost 3 bases, and 12 bases lay in between. The CDR3 coding sequence is TGCGCCAGCAGCTTGGGCAGGGCTCCCTACACCGGGGAGCTGTTTTTT. Protein product: CASSLGRAPYTGELFF.

The table lists this clone with a count of one. This rearrangement joins TRBV7-8 to TRBJ2-3; 7 nucleotides line up with TRBD1. The length of the CDR3 is 17 residues. Unmatched junction bases numbered 15, after V lost 1 base and J lost 8 bases. Germline lookup yields CDR1 SGHVS and CDR2 FQNEAQ. CDR3 region: CASSLGGRQGEEGTQYF. CDR3 nucleotide sequence: TGTGCCAGCAGCTTAGGCGGTCGACAGGGAGAGGAAGGTACGCAGTATTTT.

The CDR3 sequence: CASSFGVRRGVTDTQYF. CDR3 nucleotide sequence: TGTGCCAGCAGCTTTGGGGTGAGGCGGGGGGTCACAGATACGCAGTATTTT. The chain employs TRBV5-6 and TRBJ2-3; 8 positions match TRBD2. From germline, CDR1 is SGHDT and CDR2 YYEEEE. V was pared by 2 bases and J by 2 bases, with 10 bases of the junction left unmatched. This CDR3 has 17 amino acids.

The table lists this clone with a few counts. This chain connects TRBV6-5 to TRBJ1-6; D gene unclear. The CDR3 is made up of 12 amino acids. V lost 4 bases, J lost 9 bases, and 7 bases lay in between. CDR1 and CDR2 (germline): MNHEY, SVGAGI. In DNA form, the CDR3 reads TGTGCCAGCAGTTCTCCGGGTTCACCCCTCCACTTT. The encoded protein is CASSSPGSPLHF.

This sequence joins TRBV5-1 and TRBJ2-5; the D gene is possibly TRBD1 (6 bases). From germline, CDR1 is SGHRS and CDR2 YFSETQ. The CDR3 totals 14 residues. Trimming left V 4 bases short and J 5 bases short, with 15 bases between. The CDR3 sequence: CASSMDSGGETQYF. The CDR3 nucleotides read TGCGCCAGCAGCATGGACAGTGGCGGGGAGACCCAGTACTTC.

The chain has TRBV4-1 and TRBJ2-1; 7 positions match TRBD2. The CDR3 contains 15 residues. Germline lookup yields CDR1 MGHRA and CDR2 YSYEKL. The J segment lost 7 bases and the V segment lost 1 base, leaving 7 bases of the junction unmatched. In DNA form, the CDR3 reads TGCGCCAGCAGCCAAGGGCGGGAGTGGGGGAATGAGCAGTTCTTC. This codes for CASSQGREWGNEQFF.

The rearrangement links TRBV30 to TRBJ1-2, with TRBD1 matching 7 bases. In germline, CDR1 is GTSNPN, CDR2 SVGIG (reference sequence). Trimming at V came to 4 bases and at J to 5 bases, leaving 13 bases not matched to a gene. The CDR3 totals 15 residues. DNA of the CDR3: TGTGCCTGGACCCATTCAACGACAGGGCCTTATGGCTACACCTTC. It yields the protein CAWTHSTTGPYGYTF.

The chain combines TRBV5-6 with TRBJ2-7, with a tentative D call TRBD1 (5 bases). The CDR3 is 15 amino acids. Per the germline V gene, CDR1 is SGHDT and CDR2 is YYEEEE. V was clipped by 0 bases and J by 2 bases, with 12 bases between them. The CDR3 is CASSLVRAPAYEQYF. CDR3 bases: TGTGCCAGCAGCTTGGTCAGGGCTCCAGCCTACGAGCAGTACTTC.

The chain is built from TRBV7-9 and TRBJ2-7, with 12 bases aligning to TRBD2. There are 14 residues in the CDR3. Germline CDR1 and CDR2: SEHNR and FQNEAQ (reference sequence). The V segment lost 5 bases and the J segment 5 bases; nucleotides outside the gene matches: 4. CDR3 coding DNA: TGTGCCAGCAGCACTCGACTAGCGGGAGACGAGCAGTACTTC. This encodes CASSTRLAGDEQYF.

The J gene is TRBJ2-7, the V gene TRBV11-2, with D maybe TRBD1 (6 bases). The V end lost 2 bases, the J end lost 0 bases, and 8 bases lay between the germline ends. The CDR3 runs 14 residues. CDR1 and CDR2 (germline): SGHAT, FQNNGV. CDR3: CASSLRDTSYEQYF. CDR3 in DNA: TGTGCCAGCAGCTTACGGGACACCTCCTACGAGCAGTACTTC.

The chain joins TRBV28 to TRBJ2-1; 7 positions match TRBD1. Trimming at V came to 8 bases and at J to 0 bases, leaving 4 bases not matched to a gene. This CDR3 has 14 amino acids. The germline CDR1 and CDR2 sequences are MDHEN and SYDVKM. Here the CDR3 reads CASGSGGSYNEQFF. CDR3 nucleotide sequence: TGTGCCAGCGGCTCAGGGGGCTCCTACAATGAGCAGTTCTTC.